The subject of this entry is one TCR beta chain. This sample is drawn from a study of PD-L1 blockade in urothelial cancer. About the research overall: Patients, treated from 2014 onward, received atezolizumab 1,200 mg intravenously every 3 weeks.

Sequenced by immunoSEQ multiplex PCR; TCRdb stores in-frame clones only, minus some. The table records under 30,000 clones, approximately 87% of them present only once. The receptor was isolated from a man aged 45-65 years with urothelial cancer. The specimen was PBMCs, collected around atezolizumab (anti-PD-L1) treatment.

CDR3 DNA sequence: TGTGCCTGGAGTCACGGCAGGGCGCTCTCCTACGAGCAGTACTTC. This encodes CAWSHGRALSYEQYF. The chain employs TRBV30 and TRBJ2-7, with TRBD1 as a possible D gene (5 bases). CDR1 and CDR2 (germline): GTSNPN, SVGIG (reference sequence). Deletions cut 2 bases from V and 0 bases from J, with 14 bases between. The CDR3 consists of 15 residues.